A single sample is the source of the 21 T cell receptor beta chains below, sequenced in a study of cytomegalovirus exposure and HLA in healthy donors (TCRdb year 2017). Receptor amplification or capture employed the immunoSEQ multiplex PCR assay. For the multiplex PCR, a mixture combining 60 forward primers for TCR Vbeta segments and 13 reverse primers for TCR Jbeta segments was used. TCRdb mirrors the immuneACCESS table, restricted to in-frame sequences. Some clones are absent from its copies; in checked studies, under half trace to an unresolved V gene, and the reason for the others is unknown. The sample table shows 100,000 to 150,000 clones, and approximately 17% are seen once. The biggest ten clones account for approximately 2.6% of the sample. The sequencing input was PBMCs. The receptor source for this set is a female donor in good health and CMV-seropositive.

This clone was detected a few times. The rearrangement links TRBV18 to TRBJ1-4, with 11 bases lining up with TRBD1. The CDR3 is 15 residues long. Germline V gene lookup returns CDR1 KGHSH and CDR2 LQKENI. V trimming: 6 bases; J trimming: 7 bases; junction bases outside the gene matches: 7. CDR3 coding DNA: TGTGCCAGCTCGAACGGACAGGGGGCGGGTGAAAAACTGTTTTTT. Amino acids: CASSNGQGAGEKLFF.

V usage is TRBV20-1 and J usage is TRBJ1-1; no clear D. The germline V gene has CDR1 DFQATT and CDR2 SNEGSKA (reference sequence). Trimming took 0 bases from V and 8 from J, leaving 4 bases between them. This CDR3 region has 10 residues. The CDR3 DNA reads as TGCAGTGCTAGAGATCTCGAAGCTTTCTTT. Translation: CSARDLEAFF.

The rearrangement links TRBV15 to TRBJ2-1; 7 bases fit TRBD2. Trimming took 0 bases from V and 4 from J; bases not matched to a gene: 3. The CDR3 runs to 15 residues. The germline V gene has CDR1 LNHNV and CDR2 YYDKDF (reference sequence). The CDR3, as DNA: TGTGCCACCAGCAGAGATGGGAGGGAGTACAATGAGCAGTTCTTC. This translates into CATSRDGREYNEQFF.

In DNA, the CDR3 is TGTGCCAGCAGTGAAGCAGGAACAGGGGGCGGGGAGTACTTC. This encodes CASSEAGTGGGEYF. The V call is TRBV6-1, the J call TRBJ2-7, with TRBD1 matching 9 bases. Germline V gene sequence: CDR1 MNHNS, CDR2 SASEGT. The V and J ends lost 0 bases and 11 bases, in that order; junction bases with no gene match: 8. This CDR3 has 14 residues.

This clone was observed a handful of times. The chain links TRBV7-6 to TRBJ2-7; 11 bases match TRBD2. Trimming at V came to 4 bases and at J to 4 bases, leaving 6 bases not matched to a gene. The CDR3 sequence is 15 residues long. The germline gives CDR1 SGHVS, CDR2 FNYEAQ. The CDR3 region has the DNA TGTGCCAGCAGCTCTACTAGCGGGAGAGGATACGAGCAGTACTTC. Its protein product is CASSSTSGRGYEQYF.

This clone was found a few times. This chain connects TRBV7-9 to TRBJ1-2; tentatively, D is TRBD1 (6 bases). This CDR3 region has 13 residues. V was shortened by 5 bases and J by 2 bases, with 9 bases between the two germline ends. The germline V gene encodes CDR1 SEHNR and CDR2 FQNEAQ (reference sequence). CDR3 nucleotide sequence: TGTGCCAGCAGCCACAGGGAGAACTATGGCTACACCTTC. It specifies CASSHRENYGYTF.

This clone was counted between two and nine times. This rearrangement joins TRBV2 to TRBJ2-1, with TRBD2 matching over 10 bases. The V and J ends lost 2 bases and 5 bases, in that order; junction bases with no gene match: 3. The germline V gene encodes CDR1 SNHLY and CDR2 FYNNEI. The CDR3 is made up of 15 amino acids. The CDR3 coding sequence is TGTGCCAGCAGTGAACTGGGACTAGCGAACAATGAGCAGTTCTTC. Amino acid sequence: CASSELGLANNEQFF. Supplemented by reference TRBV2 and TRBJ2-1, the full variable domain reads EPEVTQTPSHQVTQMGQEVILRCVPISNHLYFYWYRQILGQKVEFLVSFYNNEISEKSEIFDDQFSVERPDGSNFTLKIRSTKLEDSAMYFCASSELGLANNEQFFGPGTRLTVL.

The V and J genes are TRBV21-1 and TRBJ2-5; TRBD2 is the table's D call, not checked against the DNA. TRBV21-1 counts as a pseudogene. The CDR3 loop spans 14 amino acids. CDR3 coding DNA: TGTGCCAGCAGCCCCGGAGGGGGAGGGGAGACCCAGTACTTC. Translating it yields CASSPGGGGETQYF.

There are a few counts of this clone. This chain links TRBV7-8 with TRBJ2-3; 11 bases fit TRBD2. V lost 5 bases, J lost 4 bases, and 17 bases stayed unmatched. This CDR3 contains 19 residues. Per germline, CDR1 SGHVS and CDR2 FQNEAQ. Here the CDR3 reads CASSPRWLLAGVPPDTQYF. The CDR3 region has the DNA TGTGCCAGCAGCCCTAGATGGCTACTAGCGGGAGTCCCCCCAGATACGCAGTATTTT.

The chain couples TRBV11-2 to TRBJ1-5, with TRBD1 matching over 8 bases. Germline CDR1 SGHAT, CDR2 FQNNGV. V lost 4 bases and J lost 3; bases outside the gene matches: 5. The CDR3 spans 15 residues. As DNA, the CDR3 is TGTGCCAGCAGCTACGGACAGGGCGTCAATCAGCCCCAGCATTTT. The encoded protein is CASSYGQGVNQPQHF.

The chain is built from TRBV25-1 and TRBJ1-2, with D perhaps matching TRBD1 (6 bases). Germline V lookup: CDR1 MGHDK, CDR2 SYGVNS. The CDR3 spans 13 residues. Trimming cost V 4 bases and J 4 bases, with 10 bases left between them. For the CDR3, the DNA is TGTGCCAGCAGTGGAAGGGGGTTCTATGGCTACACCTTC. Translation: CASSGRGFYGYTF.

This clone was detected a few times. The chain has TRBV30 and TRBJ1-1; tentatively, D is TRBD1 (6 bases). This CDR3 has 14 amino acids. CDR1 and CDR2 (germline): GTSNPN, SVGIG (reference sequence). V was clipped by 1 base and J by 2 bases, with 11 bases between them. The CDR3 loop reads CAWSAPGQNTEAFF. CDR3 sequence (DNA): TGTGCCTGGAGTGCTCCGGGACAAAACACTGAAGCTTTCTTT.

This clone appeared a few times. V gene TRBV21-1 combines with J gene TRBJ1-5; the D call of TRBD1 is as the table states it, not checked on the DNA. TRBV21-1 is flagged as a pseudogene. The CDR3 runs 16 residues. The chain's CDR3 is CASSKSDRNSNQPQHF. The CDR3 DNA is TGTGCCAGCAGCAAATCGGACAGAAATAGCAATCAGCCCCAGCATTTT.

This clone was seen more than once but under ten times. The V gene is TRBV6-6, the J gene TRBJ2-7; unclear D gene. CDR3 length: 12 amino acids. Deletions cut 3 bases from V and 3 bases from J, with 6 bases between. From germline, CDR1 is MNHNY and CDR2 SVGAGI (reference sequence). The CDR3 sequence: CASSYRVYEQYF. As DNA, the CDR3 is TGTGCCAGCAGTTATCGCGTCTACGAGCAGTACTTC.

This clone appeared a few times. This chain connects TRBV30 to TRBJ2-2, with TRBD2 identical over 15 bases. The CDR3 sequence is 17 residues long. Trimming removed 1 base from V and 5 bases from J; junction bases left unmatched: 5. Per the germline V gene, CDR1 is GTSNPN and CDR2 is SVGIG (reference sequence). The CDR3 loop is CAWSGTSGGAKTGELFF. The CDR3 nucleotides are TGTGCCTGGAGTGGGACTAGCGGGGGGGCTAAAACCGGGGAGCTGTTTTTT.

The rearrangement uses TRBV4-1 and TRBJ1-3; 9 nucleotides agree with TRBD1. After removal of 2 bases from V and 11 bases from J, the junction contained 7 bases not matched to a gene. Germline loops: CDR1 MGHRA, CDR2 YSYEKL. The CDR3 sequence is 14 residues long. This CDR3 is CASSQPGQGHAIYF. CDR3 bases: TGCGCCAGCAGCCAACCGGGACAGGGACACGCCATATATTTT.

The V gene is TRBV4-1, the J gene TRBJ2-1, with D hard to call. Germline loops: CDR1 MGHRA, CDR2 YSYEKL. The V and J ends lost 5 bases and 4 bases respectively, with 18 bases between them. CDR3 size: 16 residues. The CDR3 DNA reads as TGCGCCAGCAGCAGATCGGCGGAAGCTTTTTACAATGAGCAGTTCTTC. Translation gives CASSRSAEAFYNEQFF.

In its sample, this clone was seen a few times. V is TRBV4-3 and J is TRBJ1-4; TRBD1 matches at 8 bases. With 2 bases clipped from V and 8 bases from J, the junction kept 7 bases outside the gene matches. CDR1 LGHNA and CDR2 YSLEER come from the germline V gene. The CDR3 is 15 amino acids. In DNA, the CDR3 is TGCGCCAGCAGCCAACTAGGACAGGGCGGCGAAAAACTGTTTTTT. It yields the protein CASSQLGQGGEKLFF.

The chain recombines TRBV7-6 with TRBJ2-7, with a possible D match to TRBD1 (6 bases). The V gene's germline CDR1 is SGHVS and CDR2 FNYEAQ. This CDR3 comprises 18 residues. Trimming pared 1 base from V and 6 bases from J, leaving 25 bases between. The CDR3 DNA reads as TGTGCCAGCAGCTTAGGTCCTGCGGCAGGGACATATATCGGCGAGCAGTACTTC. This encodes CASSLGPAAGTYIGEQYF.

This clone has only a few counts. The rearrangement uses TRBV9 and TRBJ1-3; D remains unclear. V lost 1 base to trimming and J lost 4 bases, with 15 bases between them. The CDR3 consists of 16 residues. Germline assignment: CDR1 SGDLS and CDR2 YYNGEE. CDR3 region: CASSVSWVPGGNTIYF. CDR3 sequence (DNA): TGTGCCAGCAGCGTATCCTGGGTTCCGGGGGGAAACACCATATATTTT.

In its sample, this clone was seen a few times. The chain couples TRBV30 to TRBJ1-2; 10 nucleotides line up with TRBD1. The CDR3 extends over 17 amino acids. V lost 4 bases and J lost 4; bases outside the gene matches: 15. The germline gives CDR1 GTSNPN, CDR2 SVGIG (reference sequence). Here the CDR3 reads CAWIRTRTGGGLYGYTF. Here the CDR3 DNA reads TGTGCCTGGATTCGCACCCGGACAGGGGGGGGCCTCTATGGCTACACCTTC.